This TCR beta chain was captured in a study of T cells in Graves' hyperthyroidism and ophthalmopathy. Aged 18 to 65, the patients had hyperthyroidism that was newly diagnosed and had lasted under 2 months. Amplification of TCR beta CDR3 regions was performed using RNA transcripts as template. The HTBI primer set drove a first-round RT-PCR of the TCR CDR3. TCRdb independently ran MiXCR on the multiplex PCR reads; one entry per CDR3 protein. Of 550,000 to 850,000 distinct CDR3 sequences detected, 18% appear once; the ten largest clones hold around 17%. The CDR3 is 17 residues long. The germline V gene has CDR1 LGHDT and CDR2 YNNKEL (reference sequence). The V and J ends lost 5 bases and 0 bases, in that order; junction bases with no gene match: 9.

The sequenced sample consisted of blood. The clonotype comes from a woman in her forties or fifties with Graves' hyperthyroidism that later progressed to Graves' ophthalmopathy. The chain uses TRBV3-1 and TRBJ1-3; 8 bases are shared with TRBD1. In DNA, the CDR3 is TGTGCCAGCAGCTACCGGACAGGGCGGCTCTCTGGAAACACCATATATTTT. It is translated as CASSYRTGRLSGNTIYF.